The entry that follows covers one T cell receptor (beta chain) sequence. The data belong to a study of blood T cell repertoires in COVID-19. Profiled with immunoSEQ multiplex PCR; TCRdb holds only in-frame clones, not every one. This table holds some 240,000 clones, nearly 90% found once. The CDR3 loop spans 17 amino acids. Trimming cost V 3 bases and J 2 bases; bases outside gene matches: 11. Germline CDR1 reads LNHDA; CDR2 reads SQIVND (reference sequence). The clonotype comes from a woman aged 55-75 years with COVID-19, enrolled during active disease. The chain joins TRBV19 to TRBJ2-7, with 9 positions matching TRBD2. Source material: peripheral blood. The CDR3 region has the DNA TGTGCCAGTAGTATCCAATCCGGACTAGCGCAGCCCTACGAGCAGTACTTC. Its translation: CASSIQSGLAQPYEQYF.